This T cell receptor beta chain was identified during a study of blood T cell repertoires in COVID-19. The CDR3 totals 14 residues. The ends were cut back, 5 bases at V and 0 bases at J, with 7 bases in the middle. CDR1 is SGHTA and CDR2 is FQGNSA in the germline V gene. Methods used by the authors: Estimates of nucleated cell counts were drawn from the amplification of reference gene primers. Using immunoSEQ multiplex PCR, the repertoire was profiled, and TCRdb retains in-frame clones only, with some absent. V and J calls and clone size are copied from that table; D and trimming were computed from the DNA. Counted here are 320,000 or so clones, roughly nine tenths occurring once; the ten biggest clones make up about 5.2%. Recruits, aged roughly 18 to 100 years, lived in 24 US areas. Cohorts were determined from participant-reported clinical history. Donors in Cohort 3 counted as recovered after two negative PCRs, clearance, or symptom resolution.

The chain couples TRBV7-2 to TRBJ1-4; D gene uncertain. This sequence originates from a man aged 55 to 70 who had recovered from COVID-19. Sequencing was carried out using PBMCs or T cells enriched from blood (not recorded which). The CDR3 sequence is CASSAISTNEKLFF. The DNA for the CDR3 is TGTGCCAGCAGCGCTATCTCAACTAATGAAAAACTGTTTTTT.